These 10 T cell receptor beta chains originate from one sample sequenced in a study of beta chain features in type 1 diabetes. Every bit of the isolated RNA underwent reverse transcription, so sequencing read expressed TCRB transcripts. Clones were read by immunoSEQ multiplex PCR, and TCRdb kept only the in-frame ones, dropping some. The sample consists of roughly 240,000 clones, about 70% of them appearing once. The sequenced material came from naive CD4+ T cells from blood. Receptor source: a man aged 25 to 40 in good health.

This chain joins TRBV11-2 and TRBJ2-1, with TRBD2 matching over 9 bases. Germline trimming cut 3 bases from V and 9 bases from J; bases unmatched to any gene: 9. Looked up from germline, CDR1 is SGHAT and CDR2 is FQNNGV. CDR3 length: 15 residues. CDR3 region: CASSLRTSAFSEQFF. DNA for the CDR3: TGTGCCAGCAGCTTGAGGACTAGCGCCTTCAGTGAGCAGTTCTTC. Filled out from reference TRBV11-2 and TRBJ2-1, the complete variable domain reads EAGVAQSPRYKIIEKRQSVAFWCNPISGHATLYWYQQILGQGPKLLIQFQNNGVVDDSQLPKDRFSAERLKGVDSTLKIQPAKLEDSAVYLCASSLRTSAFSEQFFGPGTRLTVL.

J is TRBJ1-5 and V is TRBV2, with D possibly TRBD1 on 5 matching bases. V was pared by 7 bases and J by 4 bases, with 14 bases between. Germline CDR1 SNHLY, CDR2 FYNNEI. The CDR3 spans 14 residues. CDR3 loop: CASTEAEGNQPQHF. CDR3 nucleotide sequence: TGTGCCAGCACCGAGGCCGAGGGGAATCAGCCCCAGCATTTT.

V gene TRBV18 combines with J gene TRBJ2-3; D unresolved. CDR3 size: 16 residues. Germline V lookup: CDR1 KGHSH, CDR2 LQKENI. V lost 3 bases and J 1 base, leaving 14 bases between the germline ends. The CDR3 loop is CASSPLANPGTDTQYF. For the CDR3, the DNA is TGTGCCAGCTCACCCTTAGCTAACCCCGGCACAGATACGCAGTATTTT.

This sequence joins TRBV14 and TRBJ1-4, with D unresolved. The CDR3 covers 11 residues. The germline CDR1 and CDR2 sequences are SGHDN and FVKESK. Trimming removed 3 bases at V and 7 bases at J, with 3 bases between. The CDR3 region is CASSHGEKLFF. The CDR3 nucleotides are TGTGCCAGCAGCCACGGTGAAAAACTGTTTTTT.

The rearrangement links TRBV9 to TRBJ2-1; no firm D call. V was shortened by 0 bases and J by 5 bases, with 12 bases between the two germline ends. Germline lookup yields CDR1 SGDLS and CDR2 YYNGEE. This CDR3 region has 15 residues. The CDR3 protein is CASSVGGNRHNEQFF. The CDR3 DNA is TGTGCCAGCAGCGTAGGAGGAAACCGACACAATGAGCAGTTCTTC.

V and J are TRBV10-3 and TRBJ1-1; the D is unclear. This CDR3 region has 13 residues. CDR1 is ENHRY and CDR2 is SYGVKD in the germline V gene. Trimming cost V 3 bases and J 1 base, with 6 bases left between them. CDR3 in amino acids: CAISEGQNTEAFF. In DNA form, the CDR3 reads TGTGCCATCAGTGAAGGCCAGAACACTGAAGCTTTCTTT.

The rearrangement uses TRBV7-2 and TRBJ2-7, with 12 bases that match TRBD2. Germline trimming cut 5 bases from V and 7 bases from J; bases unmatched to any gene: 9. Germline CDR1 reads SGHTA; CDR2 reads FQGNSA. The CDR3 spans 15 residues. CDR3 bases: TGTGCCAGCAGCACCCGACTAGCGGGAGTCCAAGAGCAGTACTTC. It is translated as CASSTRLAGVQEQYF.

The chain recombines TRBV30 with TRBJ1-2, with TRBD1 matching 8 bases. The CDR3 runs 16 residues. The germline CDR1 and CDR2 sequences are GTSNPN and SVGIG (reference sequence). The junction had 6 bases not matched to a gene; V was cut back by 0 bases and J by 0 bases. This CDR3 is CAWSVRTGSTNYGYTF. CDR3 coding DNA: TGTGCCTGGAGTGTACGGACAGGGTCGACTAACTATGGCTACACCTTC.

This clone was observed a handful of times. The chain has TRBV7-2 and TRBJ2-3; D gene ambiguous. The CDR3 runs to 16 residues. Germline V gene data show CDR1 as SGHTA and CDR2 as FQGNSA. The germline V and J ends were trimmed by 3 bases and 0 bases, with 13 bases remaining between them. In nucleotides, the CDR3 is TGTGCCAGCAGCTTGCAGCCTCCTGATAGCACAGATACGCAGTATTTT. Translating gives CASSLQPPDSTDTQYF. The full variable domain, with the rest looked up from reference TRBV7-2 and TRBJ2-3, is GAGVSQSPSNKVTEKGKDVELRCDPISGHTALYWYRQSLGQGLEFLIYFQGNSAPDKSGLPSDRFSAERTGGSVSTLTIQRTQQEDSAVYLCASSLQPPDSTDTQYFGPGTRLTVL.

V gene TRBV30 combines with J gene TRBJ2-1; no reliable D call. This CDR3 region has 13 residues. Trimming cost V 5 bases and J 4 bases, with 12 bases left between them. From germline, CDR1 is GTSNPN and CDR2 SVGIG (reference sequence). In nucleotides, the CDR3 is TGTGCCTGGCAAGGGAAGAATTACAATGAGCAGTTCTTC. As protein: CAWQGKNYNEQFF.